The 17 T cell receptor beta chains reported below all come from one sample, sequenced in a study of cytomegalovirus exposure and HLA in healthy donors. Primers: 60 Vbeta forward and 13 Jbeta reverse. Profiled with immunoSEQ multiplex PCR; TCRdb holds only in-frame clones, not every one. The repertoire consists of fewer than 110,000 clones, with about 80% occurring once and the leading ten covering roughly 4%. Sequencing used PBMCs. These receptors were taken from a man aged 40-49 years in good health and CMV-seronegative.

V gene TRBV5-4 combines with J gene TRBJ1-3, with D possibly TRBD1 on 5 matching bases. V lost 4 bases and J 2 bases, leaving 10 bases between the germline ends. The germline V gene encodes CDR1 SGHNT and CDR2 YYREEE (reference sequence). The CDR3 is 14 residues long. In DNA form, the CDR3 reads TGTGCCAGCAGCGTAGGGGCGCCTGGAAACACCATATATTTT. Translation gives CASSVGAPGNTIYF.

The chain combines TRBV11-3 with TRBJ1-3; 7 nucleotides agree with TRBD1. CDR1 SGHNT and CDR2 YENEEA come from the germline V gene. The CDR3 length is 16 residues. The trim removed 5 bases at V and 0 bases at J, leaving 7 bases unmatched. The CDR3 region is CASSLRQGSSGNTIYF. For the CDR3, the DNA is TGTGCCAGCAGCCTGAGACAGGGCTCCTCTGGAAACACCATATATTTT.

Turning to this clone: An end of the junction does not agree with germline; a read error may underlie this. The chain has TRBV6-4 and TRBJ2-1, with 9 positions matching TRBD2. Germline V gives CDR1 MRHNA, CDR2 SNTAGT. This CDR3 comprises 15 residues. CDR3 DNA: TGTACCAGCAGTTCAGCGGGGGGAGGCTACAATGAGCAGTTCTTC. It specifies CTSSSAGGGYNEQFF.

The chain couples TRBV12-5 to TRBJ1-1; possibly TRBD1 for D (6 bases). CDR1 LGHNT and CDR2 FRNRAP come from the germline V gene. CDR3 length equals 13 residues. V gave up 6 bases and J gave up 1 base, with 9 bases separating them. CDR3: CASGVGGNTEAFF. CDR3 coding DNA: TGTGCTAGTGGAGTAGGGGGGAACACTGAAGCTTTCTTT.

This clone was counted a few times. This chain joins TRBV5-4 and TRBJ1-2; 7 positions agree with TRBD1. The J segment lost 4 bases and the V segment lost 4 bases, leaving 10 bases of the junction unmatched. The germline V gene has CDR1 SGHNT and CDR2 YYREEE (reference sequence). The CDR3 is 15 amino acids. In DNA, the CDR3 is TGTGCCAGCAGCCTCCGGACAGGCGGTTCCTATGGCTACACCTTC. Amino acids: CASSLRTGGSYGYTF.

The chain has TRBV7-2 and TRBJ2-2, with TRBD2 identical over 12 bases. This CDR3 contains 16 residues. Germline V CDR1 and CDR2: SGHTA, FQGNSA. V lost 4 bases and J lost 4; bases outside the gene matches: 4. The CDR3 sequence: CASSSGLAGITGELFF. Written as DNA, the CDR3 is TGTGCCAGCAGCTCCGGACTAGCGGGGATCACCGGGGAGCTGTTTTTT. Based on the CDR3 plus reference TRBV7-2 and TRBJ2-2, the full variable domain is GAGVSQSPSNKVTEKGKDVELRCDPISGHTALYWYRQSLGQGLEFLIYFQGNSAPDKSGLPSDRFSAERTGGSVSTLTIQRTQQEDSAVYLCASSSGLAGITGELFFGEGSRLTVL.

This chain joins TRBV19 and TRBJ1-3; D not resolved. CDR1 is LNHDA and CDR2 is SQIVND in the germline V gene (reference sequence). The CDR3 sequence is 16 residues long. Between the trimmed V and J ends, which lost 0 bases and 3 bases, there was a span of 12 bases. The CDR3 nucleotides read TGTGCCAGTAGTATAGATCTATCCGGGATTGGAAACACCATATATTTT. Translation: CASSIDLSGIGNTIYF.

The chain uses TRBV5-1 and TRBJ2-3, with a weak D call TRBD2 (7 bases). This CDR3 is built from 16 residues. Trimming pared 0 bases from V and 0 bases from J, leaving 11 bases between. The V gene's germline CDR1 is SGHRS and CDR2 YFSETQ. CDR3 loop: CASSLAGGRSTDTQYF. DNA of the CDR3: TGCGCCAGCAGCTTGGCCGGGGGGCGTAGCACAGATACGCAGTATTTT.

This clone is medium-sized within its sample. The CDR3 DNA follows: TGTGCCAGTAGTATTTTTTCGACCATCGGGACTGAAGCTTTCTTT. Amino acid sequence: CASSIFSTIGTEAFF. This chain links TRBV19 with TRBJ1-1; D is unresolved. This CDR3 spans 15 amino acids. With 3 bases removed from V and 5 bases from J, the gap between germline ends came to 16 bases. The germline CDR1 and CDR2 sequences are LNHDA and SQIVND (reference sequence).

CDR3 sequence: CASSSSGTGAYGYTF. CDR3 DNA: TGTGCCAGCAGTTCATCCGGGACAGGGGCCTATGGCTACACCTTC. The chain employs TRBV6-1 and TRBJ1-2, with 10 bases matching TRBD1. From germline, CDR1 is MNHNS and CDR2 SASEGT. J lost 4 bases, V lost 5 bases, and 7 bases had no gene match. This CDR3 comprises 15 residues.

The V and J genes are TRBV5-3 and TRBJ2-7; TRBD1 might be the D (5 bases). TRBV5-3 is an open reading frame, and its role is uncertain. V lost 1 base to trimming and J lost 5 bases, with 10 bases between them. The length of the CDR3 is 13 residues. The CDR3 region has the DNA TGTGCCAGAAGCTTGCAGGGTTTCCACGAGCAGTACGTC. Protein sequence: CARSLQGFHEQYV.

This sequence joins TRBV27 and TRBJ2-1; 14 bases fit TRBD2. The ends lost 5 bases at V and 8 bases at J; junction bases unmatched: 14. The length of the CDR3 is 18 residues. Germline V gene sequence: CDR1 MNHEY, CDR2 SMNVEV (reference sequence). Written as DNA, the CDR3 is TGTGCCAGCAGTACCCGAGGACTAGCGGGGGGCAAAAGGGATGAGCAGTTCTTC. This translates into CASSTRGLAGGKRDEQFF.

This clone is a singleton in its sample. This CDR3 is CASSQDSGVGEKLFF. The CDR3, as DNA: TGCGCCAGCAGCCAAGATAGCGGGGTCGGGGAAAAACTGTTTTTT. The chain uses TRBV4-1 and TRBJ1-4; D gene uncertain. The CDR3 contains 15 residues. CDR1 MGHRA and CDR2 YSYEKL come from the germline V gene. With 0 bases removed from V and 8 bases from J, the gap between germline ends came to 13 bases.

The V call is TRBV6-5, the J call TRBJ1-2, with D tentatively TRBD1 (6 bases). Germline V gene data show CDR1 as MNHEY and CDR2 as SVGAGI. Trimming cost V 6 bases and J 4 bases, with 6 bases left between them. CDR3 size: 11 residues. The CDR3 DNA reads as TGTGCCAGCAGACAGGGCTATGGCTACACCTTC. Its protein is CASRQGYGYTF.

In regard to this clone: The sample carries other DNA sequences with the same CDR3. V and J are TRBV5-1 and TRBJ1-1; D perhaps matches TRBD1 (5 bases). Germline CDR1 and CDR2: SGHRS and YFSETQ. The ends were cut back, 0 bases at V and 3 bases at J, with 6 bases in the middle. This CDR3 contains 13 residues. CDR3: CASSLAGDTEAFF. The CDR3 bases are TGCGCCAGCAGCTTGGCGGGGGACACTGAAGCTTTCTTT.

The chain is built from TRBV19 and TRBJ2-2; TRBD1 agrees at 7 bases. CDR1 is LNHDA and CDR2 is SQIVND in the germline V gene (reference sequence). Trimming at V came to 5 bases and at J to 5 bases, leaving 5 bases not matched to a gene. This CDR3 comprises 14 residues. Here the CDR3 reads CASSRQGGTGELFF. The CDR3 coding sequence is TGTGCCAGTAGTCGACAGGGTGGTACCGGGGAGCTGTTTTTT. The complete variable domain, with remaining parts taken from reference TRBV19 and TRBJ2-2, reads DGGITQSPKYLFRKEGQNVTLSCEQNLNHDAMYWYRQDPGQGLRLIYYSQIVNDFQKGDIAEGYSVSREKKESFPLTVTSAQKNPTAFYLCASSRQGGTGELFFGEGSRLTVL.

This clone was observed a few times. The chain recombines TRBV29-1 with TRBJ1-5; 7 bases fit TRBD1. The CDR3 runs 14 residues. CDR1 is SQVTM and CDR2 is ANQGSEA in the germline V gene. Trimming at V came to 4 bases and at J to 3 bases, leaving 6 bases not matched to a gene. The CDR3 protein is CSVAGTDINQPQHF. CDR3 bases: TGCAGCGTTGCCGGGACAGATATCAATCAGCCCCAGCATTTT.